This TCR beta chain stems from a study of shared T cell receptors in the human thymus. The germline gives CDR1 SGHVS, CDR2 FQNEAQ. V was clipped by 3 bases and J by 4 bases, with 9 bases between them. CDR3 size: 14 residues. Data came from immunoSEQ multiplex PCR; TCRdb stores just in-frame clones and leaves some out. This sample has more than 300,000 clones, with 95% found just once. The sequencing input was thymocytes. The chain links TRBV7-8 to TRBJ1-4; D not certain. The clonotype comes from a human donor. This CDR3 reads CASSLGIINEKLFF. The CDR3 coding sequence is TGTGCCAGCAGCTTGGGCATCATTAATGAAAAACTGTTTTTT.